These 5 T cell receptor beta chains share one sample of origin, sequenced in a study of PD-1 and CTLA-4 blockade in melanoma. Clones were sequenced by immunoSEQ multiplex PCR, and TCRdb holds only the in-frame ones, with some missing. The data contain about 32,000 clones, about 87% of them seen just once; the ten biggest clones take up roughly 6.1%. Specimen: CD8+ T cells from peripheral blood, collected from a patient given anti-PD-1 treatment. These TCRs come from a human donor with melanoma.

The sample holds one count of this clone. The chain joins TRBV5-4 to TRBJ1-2; D is ambiguous. The V end was cut by 0 bases, the J end by 1 base, with 4 bases between. Germline-derived CDR1 and CDR2 are SGHNT and YYREEE (reference sequence). This CDR3 comprises 13 residues. The CDR3 nucleotides are TGTGCCAGCAGCTTGGGAGATAACTATGGCTACACCTTC. Translating gives CASSLGDNYGYTF.

The genes are TRBV28 and TRBJ2-7, with D maybe TRBD1 (5 bases). V was clipped by 3 bases and J by 3 bases, with 9 bases between them. Germline V gene lookup returns CDR1 MDHEN and CDR2 SYDVKM. The length of the CDR3 is 13 residues. The CDR3 region has the DNA TGTGCCAGCAGTTTTGGGCAGGGCTACGAGCAGTACTTC. It codes for CASSFGQGYEQYF.

This clone showed up just a few times. The chain joins TRBV14 to TRBJ1-1; the match to TRBD1 covers 8 bases. The ends lost 2 bases at V and 5 bases at J; junction bases unmatched: 7. There are 15 residues in the CDR3. Germline V gene sequence: CDR1 SGHDN, CDR2 FVKESK. The CDR3 DNA is TGTGCCAGCAGCCAAAAACAGGGGGGAAGGACTGAAGCTTTCTTT. Amino acid sequence: CASSQKQGGRTEAFF.

The chain employs TRBV3-1 (or the pseudogene TRBV3-2) and TRBJ2-1; D gene unclear. V was trimmed by 4 bases and J by 0 bases, leaving 22 bases between them. Germline CDR1 LGHDT, CDR2 YNNKEL (reference sequence). The CDR3 is 19 residues long. The CDR3 spells CASSPPPGQATSSYNEQFF. CDR3 DNA sequence: TGTGCCAGCAGCCCCCCCCCTGGGCAGGCTACAAGCTCCTACAATGAGCAGTTCTTC.

The J gene is TRBJ2-2, the V gene TRBV5-1; D tentatively fits TRBD1 or TRBD2 (5 bases each). Germline lookup yields CDR1 SGHRS and CDR2 YFSETQ. The ends were cut back, 0 bases at V and 5 bases at J, with 5 bases in the middle. This CDR3 comprises 13 residues. CDR3 DNA sequence: TGCGCCAGCAGCTTGGGGGGGACCGGGGAGCTGTTTTTT. Its protein product is CASSLGGTGELFF.